This TCR beta chain derives from a study of CD8 T cells in Susac syndrome. V lost 5 bases, J lost 1 base, and 11 bases lay in between. The CDR3 is 14 amino acids. Looked up from germline, CDR1 is PRHDT and CDR2 is FYEKMQ (reference sequence). cDNA came from roughly 0.47 to 1 ug RNA primed by random hexamers. TCRdb reanalysed the immunoSEQ multiplex PCR reads using MiXCR and keeps one entry per CDR3 protein. The profile covers over 95,000 distinct CDR3 sequences, with approximately 91% appearing a single time and roughly 0.14% taken by the ten largest. The source is a human donor in good health. The sample consisted of CD4+ T cells from PBMCs. This chain connects TRBV13 to TRBJ1-1; D remains ambiguous. This CDR3 reads CASSVLTGNTEAFF. As DNA, the CDR3 is TGTGCCAGCAGCGTACTAACCGGGAACACTGAAGCTTTCTTT. The variable domain in full, completed from reference TRBV13 and TRBJ1-1, reads AAGVIQSPRHLIKEKRETATLKCYPIPRHDTVYWYQQGPGQDPQFLISFYEKMQSDKGSIPDRFSAQQFSDYHSELNMSSLELGDSALYFCASSVLTGNTEAFFGQGTRLTVV.